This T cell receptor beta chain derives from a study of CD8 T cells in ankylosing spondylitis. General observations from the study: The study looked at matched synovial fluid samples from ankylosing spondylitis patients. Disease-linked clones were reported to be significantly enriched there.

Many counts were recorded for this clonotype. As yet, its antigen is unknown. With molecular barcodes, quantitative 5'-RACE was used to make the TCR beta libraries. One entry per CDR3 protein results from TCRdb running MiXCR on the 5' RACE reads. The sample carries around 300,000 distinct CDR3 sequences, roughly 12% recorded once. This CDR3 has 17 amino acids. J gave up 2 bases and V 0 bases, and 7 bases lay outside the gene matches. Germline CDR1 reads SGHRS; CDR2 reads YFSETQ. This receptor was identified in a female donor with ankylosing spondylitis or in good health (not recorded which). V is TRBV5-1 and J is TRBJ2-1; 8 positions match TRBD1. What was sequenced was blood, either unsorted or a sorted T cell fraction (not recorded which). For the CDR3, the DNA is TGCGCCAGCAGCTTGGTGGTCCGGACAGGGACCTACAATGAGCAGTTCTTC. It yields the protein CASSLVVRTGTYNEQFF.